Listed below are T cell receptor beta chains from one sample, sequenced in a study of blood T cells in healthy people across ages. TCRdb reprocessed the 5' RACE reads via MiXCR and lists one record per CDR3 protein. The top ten clones hold over 10% of a sample with about a million distinct CDR3 sequences, 35% to 40% of them seen once. Sequencing was performed on blood. Receptors were obtained from a man in his late teens or twenties in good health. Each CDR3 is given with its conserved first and last residue. A D gene is named only where the DNA matches it firmly. Clone size appears in some rows only: once, few, many, or a class for an expanded clone.

CDR3 protein: CASSEALPGDQNTEAFF; CDR3 DNA: TGTGCCAGCAGTGAAGCGCTTCCGGGGGACCAGAACACTGAAGCTTTCTTT; J gene: TRBJ1-1; V gene: TRBV2; clone size: once; D gene: NA
CDR3 protein: CASNQDRAGGYTF; CDR3 DNA: TGTGCCAGCAACCAAGACAGGGCGGGCGGCTACACCTTC; J gene: TRBJ1-2; V gene: TRBV2; clone size: NA; D gene: TRBD1
CDR3 protein: CASSFDLSRGYTF; CDR3 DNA: TGTGCCAGCAGTTTCGACCTCTCTAGGGGCTACACCTTC; J gene: TRBJ1-2; V gene: TRBV12-3/TRBV12-4; clone size: few; D gene: NA
CDR3 protein: CASSRSLAGGDADTQYF; CDR3 DNA: TGTGCCAGCAGCCGTTCACTAGCGGGGGGAGACGCAGATACGCAGTATTTT; J gene: TRBJ2-3; V gene: TRBV7-8; clone size: NA; D gene: TRBD2
CDR3 protein: CASLRDVPGANVLTF; CDR3 DNA: TGTGCCAGCCTCAGGGACGTACCTGGGGCCAACGTCCTGACTTTC; J gene: TRBJ2-6; V gene: TRBV12-3/TRBV12-4; clone size: NA; D gene: NA
CDR3 protein: CASSTMTDGQETQYF; CDR3 DNA: TGTGCCAGTAGCACAATGACAGACGGCCAAGAGACCCAGTACTTC; J gene: TRBJ2-5; V gene: TRBV19; clone size: NA; D gene: NA
CDR3 protein: CASSLSGWDNHNEQFF; CDR3 DNA: TGTGCCAGCAGTTTATCTGGCTGGGACAACCACAATGAGCAGTTCTTC; J gene: TRBJ2-1; V gene: TRBV28; clone size: NA; D gene: NA
CDR3 protein: CASSQDLERGLGEQYF; CDR3 DNA: TGCGCCAGCAGCCAAGATCTGGAGCGGGGATTGGGTGAGCAGTACTTC; J gene: TRBJ2-5; V gene: TRBV4-3; clone size: NA; D gene: TRBD2
CDR3 protein: CATRYSLGGVDRSNEQFF; CDR3 DNA: TGTGCCACCCGGTATTCCTTGGGCGGCGTAGATAGGAGCAATGAGCAGTTCTTC; J gene: TRBJ2-1; V gene: TRBV10-3; clone size: few; D gene: NA
CDR3 protein: CAWGNYNEQFF; CDR3 DNA: TGTGCCTGGGGTAATTACAATGAGCAGTTCTTC; J gene: TRBJ2-1; V gene: TRBV30; clone size: few; D gene: NA
CDR3 protein: CASSQWQQETQYF; CDR3 DNA: TGCGCCAGCAGCCAGTGGCAGCAAGAGACCCAGTACTTC; J gene: TRBJ2-5; V gene: TRBV4-1; clone size: few; D gene: NA
CDR3 protein: CSARDRGTGAEFYTEAFF; CDR3 DNA: TGCAGTGCTAGAGACCGCGGGACAGGGGCCGAATTTTACACTGAAGCTTTCTTT; J gene: TRBJ1-1; V gene: TRBV20-1; clone size: NA; D gene: TRBD1
CDR3 protein: CASSPIRTGLSYEQYF; CDR3 DNA: TGTGCCAGCAGCCCAATTAGGACAGGGCTCTCCTACGAGCAGTACTTC; J gene: TRBJ2-7; V gene: TRBV5-8; clone size: NA; D gene: TRBD1
CDR3 protein: CASSQGFPGSSYEQYF; CDR3 DNA: TGTGCCAGCAGCCAAGGTTTTCCTGGGTCCTCCTACGAGCAGTACTTC; J gene: TRBJ2-7; V gene: TRBV14; clone size: NA; D gene: NA
CDR3 protein: CASSEYGRDYGYTF; CDR3 DNA: TGTGCCAGCAGTGAATACGGCAGAGACTATGGCTACACCTTC; J gene: TRBJ1-2; V gene: TRBV2; clone size: few; D gene: NA
CDR3 protein: CASSEGRVPSGANVLTF; CDR3 DNA: TGCGCCAGCAGCGAGGGACGGGTTCCCTCTGGGGCCAACGTCCTGACTTTC; J gene: TRBJ2-6; V gene: TRBV5-1; clone size: NA; D gene: NA